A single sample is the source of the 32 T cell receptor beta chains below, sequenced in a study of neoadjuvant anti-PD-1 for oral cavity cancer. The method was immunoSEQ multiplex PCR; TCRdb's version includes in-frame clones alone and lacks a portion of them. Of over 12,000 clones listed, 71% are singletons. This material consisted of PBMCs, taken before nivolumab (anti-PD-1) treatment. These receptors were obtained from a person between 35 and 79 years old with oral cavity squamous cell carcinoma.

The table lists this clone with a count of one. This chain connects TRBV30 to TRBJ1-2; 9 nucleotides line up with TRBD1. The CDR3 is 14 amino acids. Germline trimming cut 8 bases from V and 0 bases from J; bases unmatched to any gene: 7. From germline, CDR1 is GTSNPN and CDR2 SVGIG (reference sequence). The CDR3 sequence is CARSGTGSNYGYTF. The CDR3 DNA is TGTGCCAGATCCGGGACAGGGTCTAACTATGGCTACACCTTC. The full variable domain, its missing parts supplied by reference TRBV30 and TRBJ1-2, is SQTIHQWPATLVQPVGSPLSLECTVEGTSNPNLYWYRQAAGRGLQLLFYSVGIGQISSEVPQNLSASRPQDRQFILSSKKLLLSDSGFYLCARSGTGSNYGYTFGSGTRLTVV.

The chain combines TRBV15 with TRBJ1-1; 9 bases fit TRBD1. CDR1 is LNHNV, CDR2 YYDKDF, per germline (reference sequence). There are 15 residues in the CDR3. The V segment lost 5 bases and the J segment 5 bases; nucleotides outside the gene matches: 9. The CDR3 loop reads CATSGGTGGATEAFF. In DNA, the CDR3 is TGTGCCACCAGCGGAGGAACAGGGGGCGCGACTGAAGCTTTCTTT.

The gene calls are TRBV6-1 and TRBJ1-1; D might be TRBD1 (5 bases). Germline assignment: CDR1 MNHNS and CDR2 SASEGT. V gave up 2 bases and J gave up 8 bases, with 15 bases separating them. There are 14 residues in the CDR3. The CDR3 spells CASSEWGIGREAFF. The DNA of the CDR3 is TGTGCCAGCAGTGAATGGGGGATCGGTCGGGAAGCTTTCTTT.

The CDR3 coding sequence is TGTGCCAGCAGCCCGCCGGGACTCTCGTACAATGAGCAGTTCTTC. Residues: CASSPPGLSYNEQFF. The chain recombines TRBV7-3 with TRBJ2-1; a weak D match, TRBD2 (6 bases). Germline V lookup: CDR1 SGHTA, CDR2 FQGTGA. The CDR3 loop spans 15 amino acids. Trimming took 5 bases from V and 4 from J, leaving 15 bases between them.

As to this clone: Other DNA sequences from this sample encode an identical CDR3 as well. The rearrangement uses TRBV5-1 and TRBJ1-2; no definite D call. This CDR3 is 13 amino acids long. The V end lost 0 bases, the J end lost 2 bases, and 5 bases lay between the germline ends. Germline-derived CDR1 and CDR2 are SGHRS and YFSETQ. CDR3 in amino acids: CASSLAGNYGYTF. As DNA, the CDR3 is TGCGCCAGCAGCTTGGCCGGAAACTATGGCTACACCTTC.

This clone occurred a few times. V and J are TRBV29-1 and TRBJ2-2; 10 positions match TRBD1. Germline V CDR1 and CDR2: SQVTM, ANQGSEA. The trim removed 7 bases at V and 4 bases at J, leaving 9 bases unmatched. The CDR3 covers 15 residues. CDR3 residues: CSAGGGTGVTGELFF. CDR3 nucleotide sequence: TGCAGCGCAGGGGGTGGGACAGGGGTCACCGGGGAGCTGTTTTTT.

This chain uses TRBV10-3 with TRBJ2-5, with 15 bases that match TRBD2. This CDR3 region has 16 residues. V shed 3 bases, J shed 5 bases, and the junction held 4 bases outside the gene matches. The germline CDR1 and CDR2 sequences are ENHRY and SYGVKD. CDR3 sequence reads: CAISDRTSGRVETQYF. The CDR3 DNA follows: TGTGCCATCAGTGACCGGACTAGCGGGAGGGTGGAGACCCAGTACTTC.

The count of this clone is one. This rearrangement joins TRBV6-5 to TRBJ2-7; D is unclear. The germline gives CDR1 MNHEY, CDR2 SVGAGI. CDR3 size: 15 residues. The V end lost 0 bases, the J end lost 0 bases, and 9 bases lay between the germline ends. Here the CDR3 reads CASSYSFASSYEQYF. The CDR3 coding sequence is TGTGCCAGCAGTTACTCGTTCGCCAGCTCCTACGAGCAGTACTTC.

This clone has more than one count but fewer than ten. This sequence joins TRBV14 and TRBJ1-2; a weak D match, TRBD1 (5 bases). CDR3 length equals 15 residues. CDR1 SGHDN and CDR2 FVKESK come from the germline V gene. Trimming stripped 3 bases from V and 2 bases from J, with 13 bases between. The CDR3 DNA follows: TGTGCCAGCAGCCAGGGGTCGACAGCAAACTATGGCTACACCTTC. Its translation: CASSQGSTANYGYTF.

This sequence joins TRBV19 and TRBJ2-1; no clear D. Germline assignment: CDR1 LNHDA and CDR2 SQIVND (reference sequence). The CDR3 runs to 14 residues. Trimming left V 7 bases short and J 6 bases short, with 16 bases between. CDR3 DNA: TGTGCCAGTAAGCCTACAGACTCCCGCAATGAGCAGTTCTTC. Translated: CASKPTDSRNEQFF.

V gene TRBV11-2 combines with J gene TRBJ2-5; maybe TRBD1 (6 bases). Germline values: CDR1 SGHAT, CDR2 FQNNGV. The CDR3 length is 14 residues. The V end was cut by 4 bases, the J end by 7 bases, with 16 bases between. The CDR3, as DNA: TGTGCCAGCAGCTATTTACAGGGTGTGGGGACCCAGTACTTC. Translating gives CASSYLQGVGTQYF.

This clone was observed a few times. CDR3 residues: CASSRRTGEAYEQYF. DNA for the CDR3: TGTGCCAGCAGCCGTCGGACAGGGGAGGCCTACGAGCAGTACTTC. V is TRBV21-1 and J is TRBJ2-7; the tabulated D call, TRBD1, remains unverified against the DNA. TRBV21-1 is a known pseudogene. There are 15 residues in the CDR3.

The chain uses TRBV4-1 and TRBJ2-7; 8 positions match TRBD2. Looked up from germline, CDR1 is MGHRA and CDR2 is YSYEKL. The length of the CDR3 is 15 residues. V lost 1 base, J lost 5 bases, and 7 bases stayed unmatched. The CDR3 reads CASSQAGGQWDEQYF. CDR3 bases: TGCGCCAGCAGCCAAGCGGGGGGGCAGTGGGACGAGCAGTACTTC.

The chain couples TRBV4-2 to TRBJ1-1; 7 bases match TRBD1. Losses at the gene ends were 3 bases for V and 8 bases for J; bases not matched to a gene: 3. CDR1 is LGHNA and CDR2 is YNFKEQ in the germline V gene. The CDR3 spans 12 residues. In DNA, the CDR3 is TGTGCCAGCAGCCATAGAGGGGGCGAAGCTTTCTTT. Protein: CASSHRGGEAFF.

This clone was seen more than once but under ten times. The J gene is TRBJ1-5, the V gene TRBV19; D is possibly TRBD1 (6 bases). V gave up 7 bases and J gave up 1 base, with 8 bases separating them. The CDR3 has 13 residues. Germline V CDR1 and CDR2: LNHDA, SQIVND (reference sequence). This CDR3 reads CASTRGSNQPQHF. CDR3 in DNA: TGTGCCAGTACCAGGGGCAGCAATCAGCCCCAGCATTTT.

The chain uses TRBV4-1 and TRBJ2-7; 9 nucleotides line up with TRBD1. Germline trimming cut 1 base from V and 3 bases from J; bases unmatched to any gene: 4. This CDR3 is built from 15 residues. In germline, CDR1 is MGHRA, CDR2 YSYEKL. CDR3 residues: CASSQAGTGIYEQYF. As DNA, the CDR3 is TGCGCCAGCAGCCAAGCCGGGACAGGGATCTACGAGCAGTACTTC.

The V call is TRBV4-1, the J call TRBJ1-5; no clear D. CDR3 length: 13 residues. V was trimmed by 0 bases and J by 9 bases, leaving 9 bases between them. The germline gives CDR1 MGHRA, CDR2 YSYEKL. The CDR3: CASSQDFLVPQHF. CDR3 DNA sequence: TGCGCCAGCAGCCAAGATTTCCTAGTGCCCCAGCATTTT.

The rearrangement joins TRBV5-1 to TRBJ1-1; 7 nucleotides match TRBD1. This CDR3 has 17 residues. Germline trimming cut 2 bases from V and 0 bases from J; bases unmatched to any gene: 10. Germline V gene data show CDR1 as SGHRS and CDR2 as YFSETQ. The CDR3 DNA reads TGCGCCAGCAGCTTCTCATTACAGGGGAGGGTGAACACTGAAGCTTTCTTT. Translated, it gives CASSFSLQGRVNTEAFF.

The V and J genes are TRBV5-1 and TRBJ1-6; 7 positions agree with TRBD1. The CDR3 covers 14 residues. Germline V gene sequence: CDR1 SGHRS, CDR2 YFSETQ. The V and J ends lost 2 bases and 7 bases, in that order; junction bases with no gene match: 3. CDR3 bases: TGCGCCAGCAGCTTACAGGGGACGAATTCACCCCTCCACTTT. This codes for CASSLQGTNSPLHF.

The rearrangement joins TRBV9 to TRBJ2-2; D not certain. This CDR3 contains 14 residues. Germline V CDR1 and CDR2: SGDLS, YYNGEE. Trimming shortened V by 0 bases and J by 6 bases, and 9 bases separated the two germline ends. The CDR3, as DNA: TGTGCCAGCAGCGTAGGTACATCTCCCGGGGAGCTGTTTTTT. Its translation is CASSVGTSPGELFF.

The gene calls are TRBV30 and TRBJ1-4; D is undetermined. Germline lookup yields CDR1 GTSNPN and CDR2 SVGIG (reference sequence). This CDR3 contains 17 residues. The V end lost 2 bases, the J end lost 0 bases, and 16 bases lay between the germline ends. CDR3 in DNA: TGTGCCTGGAGTACCCCGGACGTATATGCAACTAATGAAAAACTGTTTTTT. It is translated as CAWSTPDVYATNEKLFF.

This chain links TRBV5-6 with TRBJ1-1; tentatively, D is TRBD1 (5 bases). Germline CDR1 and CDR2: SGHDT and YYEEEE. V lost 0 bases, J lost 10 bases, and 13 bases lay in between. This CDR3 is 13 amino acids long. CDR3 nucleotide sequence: TGTGCCAGCAGCTTGGCAGGGTCTCTGGGAGCTTTCTTT. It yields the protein CASSLAGSLGAFF. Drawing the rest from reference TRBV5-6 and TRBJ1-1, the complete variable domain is DAGVTQSPTHLIKTRGQQVTLRCSPKSGHDTVSWYQQALGQGPQFIFQYYEEEERQRGNFPDRFSGHQFPNYSSELNVNALLLGDSALYLCASSLAGSLGAFFGQGTRLTVV.

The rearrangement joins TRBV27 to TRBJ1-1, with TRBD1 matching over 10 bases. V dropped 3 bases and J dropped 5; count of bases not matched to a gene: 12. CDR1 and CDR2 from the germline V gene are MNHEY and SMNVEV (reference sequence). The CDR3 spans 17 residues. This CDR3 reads CASSFYRLRDRGTEAFF. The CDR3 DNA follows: TGTGCCAGCAGTTTTTATCGGTTACGGGACAGGGGAACTGAAGCTTTCTTT.

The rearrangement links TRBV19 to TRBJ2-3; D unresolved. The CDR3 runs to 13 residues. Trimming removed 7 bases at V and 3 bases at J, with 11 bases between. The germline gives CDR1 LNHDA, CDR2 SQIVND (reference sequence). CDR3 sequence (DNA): TGTGCCAGTACCCTTACCGTTACAGATACGCAGTATTTT. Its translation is CASTLTVTDTQYF.

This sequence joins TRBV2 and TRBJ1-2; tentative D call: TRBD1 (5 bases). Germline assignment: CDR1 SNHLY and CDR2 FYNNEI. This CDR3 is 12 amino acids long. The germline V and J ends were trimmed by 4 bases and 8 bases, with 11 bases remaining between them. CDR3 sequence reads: CASSVTGRGYTF. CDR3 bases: TGTGCCAGCAGTGTCACAGGAAGGGGCTACACCTTC. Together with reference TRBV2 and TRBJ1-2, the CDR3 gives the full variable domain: EPEVTQTPSHQVTQMGQEVILRCVPISNHLYFYWYRQILGQKVEFLVSFYNNEISEKSEIFDDQFSVERPDGSNFTLKIRSTKLEDSAMYFCASSVTGRGYTFGSGTRLTVV.

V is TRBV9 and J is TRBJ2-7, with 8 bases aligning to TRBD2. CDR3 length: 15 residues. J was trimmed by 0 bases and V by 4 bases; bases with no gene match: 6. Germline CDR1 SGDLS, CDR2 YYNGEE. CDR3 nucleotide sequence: TGTGCCAGCAGCTATACTAGCGGAAGCTCCTACGAGCAGTACTTC. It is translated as CASSYTSGSSYEQYF.

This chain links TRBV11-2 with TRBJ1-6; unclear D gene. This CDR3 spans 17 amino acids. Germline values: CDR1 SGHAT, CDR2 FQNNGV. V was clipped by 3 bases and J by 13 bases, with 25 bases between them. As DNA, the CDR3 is TGTGCCAGCAGCTTCGGGCTCCTGTCGGGCGGGAACTGGCCCCTCCACTTT. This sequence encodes CASSFGLLSGGNWPLHF.

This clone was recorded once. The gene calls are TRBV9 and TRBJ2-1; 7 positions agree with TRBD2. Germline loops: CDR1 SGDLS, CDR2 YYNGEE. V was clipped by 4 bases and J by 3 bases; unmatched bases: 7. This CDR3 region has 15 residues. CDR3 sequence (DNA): TGTGCCAGCAGCCCAGCGGGGTTCGGCTACAATGAGCAGTTCTTC. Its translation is CASSPAGFGYNEQFF. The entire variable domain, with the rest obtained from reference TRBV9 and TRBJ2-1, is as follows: DSGVTQTPKHLITATGQRVTLRCSPRSGDLSVYWYQQSLDQGLQFLIQYYNGEERAKGNILERFSAQQFPDLHSELNLSSLELGDSALYFCASSPAGFGYNEQFFGPGTRLTVL.

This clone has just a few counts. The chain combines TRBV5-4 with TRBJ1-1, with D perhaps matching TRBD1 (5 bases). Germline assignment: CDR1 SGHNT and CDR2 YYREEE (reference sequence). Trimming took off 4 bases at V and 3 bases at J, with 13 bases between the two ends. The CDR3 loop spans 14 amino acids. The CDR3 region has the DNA TGTGCCAGCAGCCTTGGGTTGGGGGACACTGAAGCTTTCTTT. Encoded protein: CASSLGLGDTEAFF.

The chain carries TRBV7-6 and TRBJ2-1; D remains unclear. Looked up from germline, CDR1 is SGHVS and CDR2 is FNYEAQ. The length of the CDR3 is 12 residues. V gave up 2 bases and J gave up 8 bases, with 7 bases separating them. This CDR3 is CASSLLKDEQFF. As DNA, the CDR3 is TGTGCCAGCAGCTTATTAAAGGATGAGCAGTTCTTC.

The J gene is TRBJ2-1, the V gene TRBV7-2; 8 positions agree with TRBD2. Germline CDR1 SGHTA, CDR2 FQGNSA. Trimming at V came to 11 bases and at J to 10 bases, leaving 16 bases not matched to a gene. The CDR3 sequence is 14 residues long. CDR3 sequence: CAVPGLDRFREQFF. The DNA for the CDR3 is TGTGCCGTTCCGGGACTAGACAGGTTTAGAGAGCAGTTCTTC.

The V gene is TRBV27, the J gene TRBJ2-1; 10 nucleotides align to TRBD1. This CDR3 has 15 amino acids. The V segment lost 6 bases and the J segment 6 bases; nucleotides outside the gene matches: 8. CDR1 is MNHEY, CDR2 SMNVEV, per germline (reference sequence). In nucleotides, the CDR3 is TGTGCCAGCAGGACCGGGACAGGGGTTGTCAATGAGCAGTTCTTC. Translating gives CASRTGTGVVNEQFF.